This T cell receptor beta chain derives from a study of blood T cell repertoires in COVID-19. Study details: Whether acute or convalescent, the COVID-19 samples came from the United States, Italy and Spain. In each case, the material was cDNA or gDNA derived from T cells, B-cell-depleted T cells, or PBMCs.

Authors' processing steps: It was from reference gene primer amplification that nucleated cell counts were estimated. Measured with immunoSEQ multiplex PCR; TCRdb has only the in-frame clones, and not every one. D and trimming were read from the DNA, whereas the V and J calls and clone size are those reported in that table. The profile shows under 400,000 clones, around nine tenths of them singletons. Germline V gene data show CDR1 as LNHDA and CDR2 as SQIVND (reference sequence). The CDR3 contains 14 residues. Between the trimmed V and J ends, which lost 6 bases and 4 bases, there was a span of 13 bases. Ages ranged from roughly 18 to 100 years, with residence in approximately 25 US areas.

This rearrangement joins TRBV19 to TRBJ1-3, with D possibly matching TRBD1 (6 bases). The clonotype comes from a woman in her thirties who had been exposed to COVID-19. Specimen: PBMCs or T cells enriched from blood (not recorded which). CDR3 residues: CASSHRAGGNTIYF. Here the CDR3 DNA reads TGTGCCAGTAGCCACAGGGCGGGCGGAAACACCATATATTTT.